One sample yielded the 11 T cell receptor beta chains listed below, sequenced in a study of identical twins. TCRdb reprocessed the 5' RACE reads with MiXCR, giving one entry per CDR3 protein. This table holds 520,000 or so distinct CDR3 sequences, around 20% found once. These data were also reused for a study on T cells expressing NK-cell markers.

The specimen sequenced was CD4+ T cells sorted from blood. The origin of the receptors is a woman aged 18-29 years in good health.

The CDR3 spells CASSYSAGVTDTQYF. The DNA for the CDR3 is TGTGCCAGCAGTTACTCGGCGGGAGTGACAGATACGCAGTATTTT. The chain carries TRBV6-5 and TRBJ2-3, with 7 bases that match TRBD2. CDR1 is MNHEY and CDR2 is SVGAGI in the germline V gene. The CDR3 covers 15 residues. Germline trimming cut 0 bases from V and 3 bases from J; bases unmatched to any gene: 3.

The rearrangement joins TRBV7-8 to TRBJ1-1; no clear D. V dropped 1 base and J dropped 6 bases, with 12 bases sitting between them. CDR1 and CDR2 (germline): SGHVS, FQNEAQ. The CDR3 runs to 14 residues. Written as DNA, the CDR3 is TGTGCCAGCAGCTTAGAAGCAGCTAGACCTGAAGCTTTCTTT. Translation: CASSLEAARPEAFF.

The chain combines TRBV20-1 with TRBJ2-2, with a possible D match to TRBD2 (5 bases). Germline V gives CDR1 DFQATT, CDR2 SNEGSKA (reference sequence). The ends were cut back, 1 base at V and 0 bases at J, with 9 bases in the middle. CDR3 size: 15 residues. The CDR3 here is CSARGGDTNTGELFF. The CDR3 DNA sequence: TGCAGTGCTAGAGGGGGAGACACGAACACCGGGGAGCTGTTTTTT.

This clonotype came up a few times. This chain uses TRBV4-3 with TRBJ2-1, with 9 bases that match TRBD2. The CDR3 has 16 amino acids. Germline V gene data show CDR1 as LGHNA and CDR2 as YSLEER. The V gene end was trimmed by 0 bases and the J gene end by 5 bases; junction bases not matched to a gene: 5. The CDR3 loop reads CASSQDWASGNNEQFF. The CDR3 nucleotides read TGCGCCAGCAGCCAAGATTGGGCTAGCGGGAACAATGAGCAGTTCTTC.

This clonotype was detected a few times. J is TRBJ1-2 and V is TRBV12-3 or TRBV12-4, with D uncertain. Trimming left V 5 bases short and J 7 bases short, with 11 bases between. This CDR3 comprises 12 residues. CDR3 sequence reads: CASSPRKGGYTF. Written as DNA, the CDR3 is TGTGCCAGCAGTCCCCGGAAGGGTGGCTACACCTTC.

The genes are TRBV11-2 and TRBJ2-7; 10 bases match TRBD2. The CDR3 covers 16 residues. Germline V CDR1 and CDR2: SGHAT, FQNNGV. The V segment lost 1 base and the J segment 4 bases; nucleotides outside the gene matches: 7. CDR3 region: CASSLARAGGPYEQYF. The CDR3, as DNA: TGTGCCAGCAGCTTAGCTCGAGCGGGAGGGCCATACGAGCAGTACTTC.

This clonotype was seen only a few times. The V call is TRBV12-3 or TRBV12-4, the J call TRBJ2-7; D is perhaps TRBD2 (6 bases). The V end lost 3 bases, the J end lost 6 bases, and 12 bases lay between the germline ends. There are 13 residues in the CDR3. CDR3 loop: CASSFRGSREQYF. The CDR3, as DNA: TGTGCCAGCAGTTTCCGGGGGAGCCGCGAGCAGTACTTC.

This chain links TRBV10-3 with TRBJ2-7; tentatively, D is TRBD2 (5 bases). V was pared by 10 bases and J by 3 bases, with 16 bases between. The CDR3 extends over 13 amino acids. Germline V gene lookup returns CDR1 ENHRY and CDR2 SYGVKD. CDR3 residues: CATGRERNYEQYF. As DNA, the CDR3 is TGTGCCACCGGCCGGGAAAGAAACTACGAGCAGTACTTC.

This clonotype has only a few counts. This chain joins TRBV6-5 and TRBJ2-4; D unclear. The germline V and J ends were trimmed by 2 bases and 0 bases, with 11 bases remaining between them. The germline CDR1 and CDR2 sequences are MNHEY and SVGAGI. The CDR3 is made up of 16 amino acids. CDR3 sequence reads: CASSYGHLLAKNIQYF. The DNA of the CDR3 is TGTGCCAGCAGTTACGGGCATCTACTAGCCAAAAACATTCAGTACTTC.

The chain uses TRBV9 and TRBJ2-2; 12 positions agree with TRBD2. Trimming cost V 5 bases and J 4 bases; bases outside gene matches: 6. CDR1 is SGDLS, CDR2 YYNGEE, per germline. This CDR3 is 16 amino acids long. CDR3 DNA: TGTGCCAGCAGTGCGACTAGCGGGGGACCCACCGGGGAGCTGTTTTTT. It translates to CASSATSGGPTGELFF.

This sequence joins TRBV29-1 and TRBJ1-4, with TRBD1 matching 10 bases. This CDR3 has 15 residues. The V gene end was trimmed by 6 bases and the J gene end by 3 bases; junction bases not matched to a gene: 7. Germline V lookup: CDR1 SQVTM, CDR2 ANQGSEA. The DNA for the CDR3 is TGCAGCGTCGGGACAGGGGAAGGATCTAATGAAAAACTGTTTTTT. Residues: CSVGTGEGSNEKLFF.